Each of the 29 T cell receptor beta chains below was sequenced from the same sample in a study of blood T cells in healthy people across ages. A second PCR of roughly 7 to 11 cycles used a sample-barcoded 5' primer and a J-beta primer mix. TCRdb processed the 5' RACE reads anew with MiXCR; each CDR3 protein has one entry. The sample records roughly 1,000,000 distinct CDR3 sequences, under 30% being singletons. These data were also filed under a second study, of T cells of mothers and their children.

Sequencing was performed on blood. The receptors come from a girl aged 2-9 years in good health.

This clonotype has more than one count but fewer than ten. The chain carries TRBV5-1 and TRBJ2-5; TRBD1 might be the D (5 bases). Trimming cost V 0 bases and J 2 bases, with 8 bases left between them. The CDR3 totals 14 residues. From germline, CDR1 is SGHRS and CDR2 YFSETQ. The CDR3 sequence is CASSLDRQQETQYF. The CDR3 region has the DNA TGCGCCAGCAGCTTGGACAGGCAACAAGAGACCCAGTACTTC.

This clonotype turned up a few times. J is TRBJ2-1 and V is TRBV2, with TRBD2 matching over 7 bases. V dropped 3 bases and J dropped 8; count of bases not matched to a gene: 7. The CDR3 runs to 14 residues. Germline CDR1 reads SNHLY; CDR2 reads FYNNEI. The CDR3 loop reads CASSEGGSSDEQFF. Here the CDR3 DNA reads TGTGCCAGCAGTGAGGGCGGGAGCTCTGATGAGCAGTTCTTC.

The rearrangement links TRBV29-1 to TRBJ1-1; D may be TRBD1 (5 bases). CDR1 is SQVTM and CDR2 is ANQGSEA in the germline V gene. CDR3 length: 11 amino acids. Trimming removed 7 bases from V and 7 bases from J, with 13 bases in between. The CDR3: CSGTLQGEAFF. CDR3 sequence (DNA): TGCAGCGGTACCTTGCAGGGTGAAGCTTTCTTT.

The chain combines TRBV20-1 with TRBJ2-7; unclear D gene. Looked up from germline, CDR1 is DFQATT and CDR2 is SNEGSKA (reference sequence). The CDR3 consists of 15 residues. Trimming removed 0 bases from V and 2 bases from J, with 14 bases in between. In DNA, the CDR3 is TGCAGTGCTAGAGATTGGACCGCAGTGACCTACGAGCAGTACTTC. Translating it yields CSARDWTAVTYEQYF.

The rearrangement links TRBV12-3 or TRBV12-4 to TRBJ2-4, with TRBD2 identical over 9 bases. V lost 4 bases and J lost 8; bases outside the gene matches: 9. CDR3 length: 15 amino acids. The DNA of the CDR3 is TGTGCCAGCAGTTCCGGGACTAGCTTTTTAGACATTCAGTACTTC. This sequence encodes CASSSGTSFLDIQYF.

In nucleotides, the CDR3 is TGCGCCAGCAGCGACAAGACAGGTTCCTACGAGCAGTACTTC. Translation gives CASSDKTGSYEQYF. The V gene is TRBV5-1, the J gene TRBJ2-7; D may be TRBD1 (6 bases). The V gene lost 4 bases and the J gene lost 1 base, with 12 bases spanning the gap. CDR3 length: 14 residues. The germline V gene encodes CDR1 SGHRS and CDR2 YFSETQ.

The CDR3: CASSFVGGETDTQYF. CDR3 bases: TGTGCCAGCAGTTTTGTAGGGGGCGAGACAGATACGCAGTATTTT. This sequence joins TRBV27 and TRBJ2-3; 7 nucleotides line up with TRBD1. The germline CDR1 and CDR2 sequences are MNHEY and SMNVEV (reference sequence). V gave up 3 bases and J gave up 3 bases; unmatched junction bases: 6. The CDR3 contains 15 residues.

This clonotype has ten or more counts. The rearrangement links TRBV5-1 to TRBJ2-5; the D is unclear. Germline values: CDR1 SGHRS, CDR2 YFSETQ. Between the trimmed V and J ends, which lost 0 bases and 4 bases, there was a span of 10 bases. The CDR3 totals 14 residues. Written as DNA, the CDR3 is TGCGCCAGCAGCTTGGTCCTAGGTGGAGAGACCCAGTACTTC. Amino acids: CASSLVLGGETQYF.

The rearrangement links TRBV20-1 to TRBJ1-1; D gene ambiguous. The V gene lost 2 bases and the J gene lost 3 bases, with 7 bases spanning the gap. CDR3 length: 12 amino acids. Germline CDR1 and CDR2: DFQATT and SNEGSKA (reference sequence). The CDR3: CSARSGYTEAFF. The CDR3 DNA follows: TGCAGTGCTAGAAGCGGATACACTGAAGCTTTCTTT.

The rearrangement uses TRBV10-1 and TRBJ2-1, with 10 nucleotides matching TRBD2. Losses at the gene ends were 6 bases for V and 12 bases for J; bases not matched to a gene: 17. Germline loops: CDR1 WNHNN, CDR2 SYGVQD (reference sequence). This CDR3 spans 16 amino acids. CDR3 bases: TGCGCCAGCAGCGCCTCCCGGGCTAGCGGGAGACAGTGGCAGTTCTTC. Protein product: CASSASRASGRQWQFF.

The chain carries TRBV10-1 and TRBJ2-4; unclear D gene. The CDR3 runs to 12 residues. V gave up 5 bases and J gave up 0 bases, with 2 bases separating them. The germline CDR1 and CDR2 sequences are WNHNN and SYGVQD (reference sequence). This CDR3 reads CASSSAKNIQYF. CDR3 DNA: TGCGCCAGCAGTTCAGCCAAAAACATTCAGTACTTC.

V is TRBV7-2 and J is TRBJ1-1; D possibly corresponds to TRBD1 (6 bases). Trimming left V 8 bases short and J 1 base short, with 20 bases between. CDR1 and CDR2 from the germline V gene are SGHTA and FQGNSA. CDR3 size: 16 residues. CDR3 nucleotide sequence: TGTGCCAGCGGGTGCCGCCTCACGACAGGGAACACTGAAGCTTTCTTT. Protein sequence: CASGCRLTTGNTEAFF. The full variable domain, its missing parts supplied by reference TRBV7-2 and TRBJ1-1, is GAGVSQSPSNKVTEKGKDVELRCDPISGHTALYWYRQSLGQGLEFLIYFQGNSAPDKSGLPSDRFSAERTGGSVSTLTIQRTQQEDSAVYLCASGCRLTTGNTEAFFGQGTRLTVV.

This clonotype has only a few counts. The chain has TRBV28 and TRBJ2-5, with 11 bases lining up with TRBD1. CDR1 is MDHEN and CDR2 is SYDVKM in the germline V gene. This CDR3 is built from 15 residues. With 5 bases clipped from V and 5 bases from J, the junction kept 7 bases outside the gene matches. CDR3 coding DNA: TGTGCCAGCAGTCCGGACAGGGGGCGGAGGGAGACCCAGTACTTC. Amino acids: CASSPDRGRRETQYF. The entire variable domain, with the rest obtained from reference TRBV28 and TRBJ2-5, is as follows: DVKVTQSSRYLVKRTGEKVFLECVQDMDHENMFWYRQDPGLGLRLIYFSYDVKMKEKGDIPEGYSVSREKKERFSLILESASTNQTSMYLCASSPDRGRRETQYFGPGTRLLVL.

This clonotype has only a few counts. This chain connects TRBV18 to TRBJ2-7; a weak D match, TRBD2 (6 bases). Germline V gives CDR1 KGHSH, CDR2 LQKENI. V lost 3 bases, J lost 7 bases, and 16 bases lay in between. The CDR3 spans 14 residues. In DNA, the CDR3 is TGTGCCAGCTCACCGGGGGGTCCTCCGATTGAGCAGTACTTC. Encoded protein: CASSPGGPPIEQYF.

Ten or more counts support this clonotype. J is TRBJ2-3 and V is TRBV7-3; the D is unclear. CDR1 and CDR2 (germline): SGHTA, FQGTGA. This CDR3 has 13 amino acids. V was pared by 1 base and J by 4 bases, with 6 bases between. CDR3 nucleotide sequence: TGTGCCAGCAGCTTAATAGTCTCAGATACGCAGTATTTT. Protein product: CASSLIVSDTQYF.

The chain has TRBV9 and TRBJ2-1, with 7 bases identical to TRBD2. CDR1 is SGDLS and CDR2 is YYNGEE in the germline V gene. The CDR3 extends over 15 amino acids. The V segment lost 5 bases and the J segment 0 bases; nucleotides outside the gene matches: 5. CDR3 loop: CASRPTSDSYNEQFF. The CDR3 DNA follows: TGTGCCAGCAGGCCCACTAGCGACTCCTACAATGAGCAGTTCTTC. The variable domain in full, with the rest retrieved from reference TRBV9 and TRBJ2-1, is DSGVTQTPKHLITATGQRVTLRCSPRSGDLSVYWYQQSLDQGLQFLIQYYNGEERAKGNILERFSAQQFPDLHSELNLSSLELGDSALYFCASRPTSDSYNEQFFGPGTRLTVL.

This clonotype was detected only a few times. The junction shows a germline mismatch at one end, possibly a read error. This rearrangement joins TRBV24-1 to TRBJ2-5; a possible D gene is TRBD1 (6 bases). CDR1 and CDR2 from the germline V gene are KGHDR and SFDVKD. This CDR3 spans 12 amino acids. CDR3 in amino acids: CATSEYGQRRFF. In DNA form, the CDR3 reads TGTGCCACCAGTGAATATGGACAGCGACGGTTCTTC.

V and J are TRBV28 and TRBJ2-1; TRBD1 aligns across 7 bases. The DNA end is more similar to TRBJ2-5, so the J call may be wrong. This CDR3 region has 16 residues. Germline V CDR1 and CDR2: MDHEN, SYDVKM. The chain's CDR3 is CASSSDRESFWETQYF. The CDR3 nucleotides read TGTGCCAGCAGTTCTGACAGGGAAAGTTTTTGGGAGACCCAGTACTTC.

The chain has TRBV3-1 and TRBJ2-4; 12 nucleotides agree with TRBD1. The germline V gene has CDR1 LGHDT and CDR2 YNNKEL (reference sequence). This CDR3 spans 16 amino acids. Trimming removed 1 base from V and 7 bases from J; junction bases left unmatched: 5. Written as DNA, the CDR3 is TGTGCCAGCAGCCAAGCAGTGGGACAGGGGGCGAACATTCAGTACTTC. Its protein is CASSQAVGQGANIQYF.

This sequence joins TRBV20-1 and TRBJ2-7; D could derive from TRBD1 or TRBD2 (5 bases each). Germline-derived CDR1 and CDR2 are DFQATT and SNEGSKA (reference sequence). The ends were cut back, 3 bases at V and 3 bases at J, with 15 bases in the middle. The length of the CDR3 is 14 residues. The DNA for the CDR3 is TGCAGTGCTAGCCTCCGGGACGGCTACTACGAGCAGTACTTC. It encodes CSASLRDGYYEQYF.

This clonotype was picked up a small number of times. This chain connects TRBV3-1 to TRBJ2-5; 9 bases match TRBD1. The better agreement between TRBJ2-7 and the DNA end casts doubt on the J call. The CDR3 length is 13 residues. CDR1 is LGHDT, CDR2 YNNKEL, per germline (reference sequence). The CDR3 region is CASSQTTGGEQYF. The CDR3 DNA reads TGTGCCAGCAGCCAGACGACAGGGGGCGAGCAGTACTTC.

The chain links TRBV2 to TRBJ2-1; the D is unclear. The CDR3 spans 14 residues. Germline CDR1 and CDR2: SNHLY and FYNNEI. V was shortened by 7 bases and J by 2 bases, with 12 bases between the two germline ends. CDR3 region: CASNPETPYNEQFF. The CDR3 nucleotides read TGTGCCAGCAATCCCGAGACCCCCTACAATGAGCAGTTCTTC.

The chain couples TRBV5-6 to TRBJ1-4, with D tentatively TRBD1 (5 bases). From germline, CDR1 is SGHDT and CDR2 YYEEEE. This CDR3 is 16 amino acids long. V was shortened by 4 bases and J by 8 bases, with 21 bases between the two germline ends. The DNA for the CDR3 is TGTGCCAGCAGCCCAGGGCGGGGACTCGAGGAAGAAAAACTGTTTTTT. It yields the protein CASSPGRGLEEEKLFF.

This chain uses TRBV3-1 with TRBJ1-1; 12 bases match TRBD1. Germline V lookup: CDR1 LGHDT, CDR2 YNNKEL (reference sequence). The CDR3 contains 14 residues. V gave up 4 bases and J gave up 8 bases; unmatched junction bases: 5. CDR3 in amino acids: CASSRDRGQGEAFF. The CDR3 DNA reads as TGTGCCAGCAGCCGGGACAGGGGGCAAGGCGAAGCTTTCTTT.

This clonotype was counted between two and nine times. The V and J genes are TRBV2 and TRBJ2-7; D might be TRBD1 or TRBD2, each matching 7 bases. This CDR3 has 19 amino acids. Germline lookup yields CDR1 SNHLY and CDR2 FYNNEI. Deletions cut 7 bases from V and 0 bases from J, with 28 bases between. The CDR3 sequence is CASKGAGVRDSLISYEQYF. The CDR3 bases are TGTGCCAGCAAGGGCGCGGGGGTCCGGGACAGCCTGATCTCCTACGAGCAGTACTTC. Using reference TRBV2 and TRBJ2-7 for the parts outside the CDR3, the full variable domain is EPEVTQTPSHQVTQMGQEVILRCVPISNHLYFYWYRQILGQKVEFLVSFYNNEISEKSEIFDDQFSVERPDGSNFTLKIRSTKLEDSAMYFCASKGAGVRDSLISYEQYFGPGTRLTVT.

This clonotype has more than one count but fewer than ten. The chain couples TRBV7-8 to TRBJ2-5, with 10 positions matching TRBD2. Germline lookup yields CDR1 SGHVS and CDR2 FQNEAQ. Trimming took 5 bases from V and 0 from J; bases not matched to a gene: 12. The CDR3 consists of 18 residues. CDR3 in amino acids: CASSPEGLAGDYQETQYF. CDR3 in DNA: TGTGCCAGCAGCCCAGAGGGTCTAGCGGGGGATTACCAAGAGACCCAGTACTTC.

This clonotype showed up just a few times. A read error is likely, as this CDR3 ends without the conserved phenylalanine or tryptophan. J is TRBJ2-7 and V is TRBV6-4, with 11 bases identical to TRBD1. The germline V gene has CDR1 MRHNA and CDR2 SNTAGT. The CDR3 covers 18 residues. With 2 bases clipped from V and 1 base from J, the junction kept 10 bases outside the gene matches. In DNA form, the CDR3 reads TGTGCCAGCAGTGACCCCGGGACAGGGGGTGGGCATTCCTACGAGCAGTACTCC. Translated, it gives CASSDPGTGGGHSYEQYS.

This clonotype occurred many times. The chain uses TRBV5-1 and TRBJ2-5; D may be TRBD1 or TRBD2 (5 bases each). Per the germline V gene, CDR1 is SGHRS and CDR2 is YFSETQ. The CDR3 consists of 14 residues. The germline V and J ends were trimmed by 4 bases and 2 bases, with 12 bases remaining between them. CDR3 region: CASSPGTTQETQYF. In DNA form, the CDR3 reads TGCGCCAGCAGCCCTGGGACCACTCAAGAGACCCAGTACTTC.

The V gene is TRBV11-2, the J gene TRBJ2-5; no definite D call. Trimming removed 6 bases from V and 1 base from J, with 18 bases in between. The germline CDR1 and CDR2 sequences are SGHAT and FQNNGV. The CDR3 length is 16 residues. CDR3 sequence reads: CASRADLGNPQETQYF. CDR3 coding DNA: TGTGCCAGCAGGGCAGACCTAGGTAACCCCCAAGAGACCCAGTACTTC.